Listed below are T cell receptor beta chains from one sample, sequenced in a study of blood T cell repertoires in COVID-19. Clones were sequenced by immunoSEQ multiplex PCR, and TCRdb holds only the in-frame ones, with some missing. The table lists some 98,000 clones, roughly 82% of them singletons. Sequencing was performed on peripheral blood. The receptors were gathered from a man aged 65 to 79 with active or convalescent COVID-19. Each CDR3 is given with its conserved first and last residue. A D gene is named only where the DNA matches it firmly. Part of the rows lack a size; the others show once, few, many or a class for expanded clones.

D: TRBD1
V: TRBV7-9
J: TRBJ1-2
size: .
CDR3: CASSRDRAPYGYTF

D: TRBD1
V: TRBV30
J: TRBJ2-2
size: .
CDR3: CAWNLHRGTGELFF

D: TRBD2
V: TRBV13
J: TRBJ2-5
size: .
CDR3: CASSRTGLAQETQYF

D: .
V: TRBV29-1
J: TRBJ2-1
size: .
CDR3: CSVDLGARSYNEQFF

D: .
V: TRBV20-1
J: TRBJ1-3
size: once
CDR3: CSASNRQSGNTIYF

D: TRBD1
V: TRBV5-1
J: TRBJ1-2
size: .
CDR3: CASSATGSPAYGYTF

D: .
V: TRBV11-2
J: TRBJ2-6
size: .
CDR3: CASASGANVLTF

D: .
V: TRBV7-9
J: TRBJ1-5
size: .
CDR3: CASLDSSSNQPQHF

D: .
V: TRBV30
J: TRBJ1-2
size: .
CDR3: CAWSVGRLAAF

D: TRBD2
V: TRBV4-2
J: TRBJ2-2
size: few
CDR3: CASSQELAGIRGELFF

D: TRBD2
V: TRBV9
J: TRBJ2-2
size: .
CDR3: CASSVGPQLAGAPGELFF